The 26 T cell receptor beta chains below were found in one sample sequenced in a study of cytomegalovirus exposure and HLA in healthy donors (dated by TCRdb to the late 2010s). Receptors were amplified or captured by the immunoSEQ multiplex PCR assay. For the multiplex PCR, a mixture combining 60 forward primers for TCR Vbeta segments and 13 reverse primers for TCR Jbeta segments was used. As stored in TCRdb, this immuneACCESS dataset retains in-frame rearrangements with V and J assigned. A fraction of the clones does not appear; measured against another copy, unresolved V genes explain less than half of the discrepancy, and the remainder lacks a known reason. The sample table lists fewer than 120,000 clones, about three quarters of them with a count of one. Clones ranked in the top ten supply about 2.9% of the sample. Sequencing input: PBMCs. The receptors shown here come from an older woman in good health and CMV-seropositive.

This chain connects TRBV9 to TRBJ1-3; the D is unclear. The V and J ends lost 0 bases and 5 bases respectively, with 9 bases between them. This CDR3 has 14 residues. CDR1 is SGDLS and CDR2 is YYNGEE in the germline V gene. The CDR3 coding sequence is TGTGCCAGCAGCGTAGAAGAGGGAAGAAACACCATATATTTT. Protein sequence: CASSVEEGRNTIYF.

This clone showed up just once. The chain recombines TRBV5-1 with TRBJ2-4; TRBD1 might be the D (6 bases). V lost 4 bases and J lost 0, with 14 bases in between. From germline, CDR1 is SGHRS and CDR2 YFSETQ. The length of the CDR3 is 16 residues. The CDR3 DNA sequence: TGCGCCAGCAGCGGGACGGGACAACTAGCCAAAAACATTCAGTACTTC. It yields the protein CASSGTGQLAKNIQYF.

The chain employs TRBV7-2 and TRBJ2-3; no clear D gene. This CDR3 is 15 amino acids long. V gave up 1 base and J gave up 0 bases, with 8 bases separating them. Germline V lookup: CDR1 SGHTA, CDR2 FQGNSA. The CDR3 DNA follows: TGTGCCAGCAGCTTAGGGGTCGGGAGCACAGATACGCAGTATTTT. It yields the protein CASSLGVGSTDTQYF.

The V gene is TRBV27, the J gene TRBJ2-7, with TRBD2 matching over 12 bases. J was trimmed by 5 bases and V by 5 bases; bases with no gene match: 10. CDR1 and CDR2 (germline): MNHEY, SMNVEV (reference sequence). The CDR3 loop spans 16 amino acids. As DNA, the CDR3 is TGTGCCAGCAGTGACAACCGACTAGCGGGAGACCACGAGCAGTACTTC. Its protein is CASSDNRLAGDHEQYF.

The chain's CDR3 is CASSRDRGHDYGYTF. The CDR3 DNA reads as TGTGCCAGCAGCCGGGACAGGGGGCACGACTATGGCTACACCTTC. The V and J genes are TRBV7-9 and TRBJ1-2; 12 nucleotides line up with TRBD1. CDR3 size: 15 residues. Germline V gives CDR1 SEHNR, CDR2 FQNEAQ (reference sequence). With V trimmed by 5 bases and J by 3 bases, 4 bases remained unmatched.

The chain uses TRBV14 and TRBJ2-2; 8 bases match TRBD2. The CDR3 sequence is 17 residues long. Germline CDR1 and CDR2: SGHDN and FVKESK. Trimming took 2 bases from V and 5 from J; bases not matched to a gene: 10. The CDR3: CASSQHGGGGRTGELFF. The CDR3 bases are TGTGCCAGCAGCCAACACGGTGGCGGGGGGCGAACCGGGGAGCTGTTTTTT.

The CDR3 DNA is TGTGCCAGCAGCTCTCTAGTGAGCACAGATACGCAGTATTTT. This translates into CASSSLVSTDTQYF. The chain uses TRBV13 and TRBJ2-3; unclear D gene. The V and J ends lost 4 bases and 0 bases respectively, with 8 bases between them. Looked up from germline, CDR1 is PRHDT and CDR2 is FYEKMQ (reference sequence). The CDR3 is 14 amino acids.

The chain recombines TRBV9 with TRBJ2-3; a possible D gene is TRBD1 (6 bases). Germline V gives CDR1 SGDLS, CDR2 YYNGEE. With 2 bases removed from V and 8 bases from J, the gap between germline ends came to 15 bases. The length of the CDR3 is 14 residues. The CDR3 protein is CASSVPGHGGTQYF. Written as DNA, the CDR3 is TGTGCCAGCAGCGTCCCGGGACATGGAGGTACGCAGTATTTT.

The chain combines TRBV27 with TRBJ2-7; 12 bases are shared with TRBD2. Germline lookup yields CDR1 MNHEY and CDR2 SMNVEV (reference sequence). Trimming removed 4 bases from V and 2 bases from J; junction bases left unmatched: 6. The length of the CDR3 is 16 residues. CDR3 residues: CASSWARTSGTYEQYF. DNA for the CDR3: TGTGCCAGCAGTTGGGCCAGGACTAGCGGGACCTACGAGCAGTACTTC.

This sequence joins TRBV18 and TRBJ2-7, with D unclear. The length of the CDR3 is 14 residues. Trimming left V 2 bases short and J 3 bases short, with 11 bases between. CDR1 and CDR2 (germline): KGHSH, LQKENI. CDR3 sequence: CASSPIVGSYEQYF. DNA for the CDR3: TGTGCCAGCTCACCAATTGTGGGCAGCTACGAGCAGTACTTC.

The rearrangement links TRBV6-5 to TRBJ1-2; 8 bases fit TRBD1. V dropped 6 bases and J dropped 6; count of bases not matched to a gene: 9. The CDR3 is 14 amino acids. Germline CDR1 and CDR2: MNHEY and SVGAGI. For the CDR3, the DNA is TGTGCCAGCAGCATCTACGGGACAGGTGATGGCTACACCTTC. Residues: CASSIYGTGDGYTF.

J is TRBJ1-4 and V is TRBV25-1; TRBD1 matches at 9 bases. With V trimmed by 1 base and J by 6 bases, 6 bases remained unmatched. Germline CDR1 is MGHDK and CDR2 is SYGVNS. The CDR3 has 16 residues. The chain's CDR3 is CASSEWWGTGHEKLFF. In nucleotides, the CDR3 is TGTGCCAGCAGTGAATGGTGGGGGACAGGGCATGAAAAACTGTTTTTT.

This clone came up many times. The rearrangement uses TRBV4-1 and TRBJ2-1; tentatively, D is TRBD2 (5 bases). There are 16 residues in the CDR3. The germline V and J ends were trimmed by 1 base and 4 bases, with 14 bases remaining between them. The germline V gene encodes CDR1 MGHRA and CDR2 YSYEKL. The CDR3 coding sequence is TGCGCCAGCAGCCAAGTTCGACTACTGAAGTACAATGAGCAGTTCTTC. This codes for CASSQVRLLKYNEQFF.

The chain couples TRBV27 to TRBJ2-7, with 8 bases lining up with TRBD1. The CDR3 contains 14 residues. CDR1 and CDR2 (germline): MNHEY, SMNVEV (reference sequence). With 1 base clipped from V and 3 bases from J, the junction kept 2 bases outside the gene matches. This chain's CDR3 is CASSLLGQVYEQYF. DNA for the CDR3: TGTGCCAGCAGTTTATTGGGACAGGTCTACGAGCAGTACTTC.

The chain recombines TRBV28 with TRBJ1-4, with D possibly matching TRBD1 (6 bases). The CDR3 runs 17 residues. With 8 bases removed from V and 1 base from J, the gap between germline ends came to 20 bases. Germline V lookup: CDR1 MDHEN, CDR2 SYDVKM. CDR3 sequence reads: CASRTPARGGTNEKLFF. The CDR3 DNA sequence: TGTGCCAGCCGTACCCCGGCTAGAGGGGGAACTAATGAAAAACTGTTTTTT.

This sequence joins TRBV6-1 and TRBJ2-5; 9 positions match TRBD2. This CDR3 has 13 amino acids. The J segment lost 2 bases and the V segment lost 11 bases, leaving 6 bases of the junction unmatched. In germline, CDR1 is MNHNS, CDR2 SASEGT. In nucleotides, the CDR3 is TGTGCCGCGGAGCGGGGGGTTCAAGAGACCCAGTACTTC. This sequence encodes CAAERGVQETQYF.

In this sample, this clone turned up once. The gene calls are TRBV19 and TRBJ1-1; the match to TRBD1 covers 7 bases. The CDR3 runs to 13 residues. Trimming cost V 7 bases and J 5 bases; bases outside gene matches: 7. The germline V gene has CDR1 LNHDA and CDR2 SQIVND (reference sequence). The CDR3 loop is CASNPTGYTEAFF. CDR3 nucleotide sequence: TGTGCCAGTAACCCGACAGGGTATACTGAAGCTTTCTTT.

The CDR3 region has the DNA TGTGCCAGCAGCTTATATGCAGGGGTTCGAGAGACCCAGTACTTC. Translated: CASSLYAGVRETQYF. This chain uses TRBV7-6 with TRBJ2-5; possibly TRBD1 for D (6 bases). CDR1 and CDR2 (germline): SGHVS, FNYEAQ. CDR3 length: 15 residues. The V and J ends lost 2 bases and 4 bases respectively, with 14 bases between them.

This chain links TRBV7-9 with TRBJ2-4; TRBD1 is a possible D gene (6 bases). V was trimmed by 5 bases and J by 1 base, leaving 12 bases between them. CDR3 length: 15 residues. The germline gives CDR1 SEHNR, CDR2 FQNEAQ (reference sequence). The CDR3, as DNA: TGTGCCAGCAGCGTCAGGGGAAGTGCCAAAAACATTCAGTACTTC. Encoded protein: CASSVRGSAKNIQYF. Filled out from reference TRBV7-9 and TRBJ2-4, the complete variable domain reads DTGVSQNPRHKITKRGQNVTFRCDPISEHNRLYWYRQTLGQGPEFLTYFQNEAQLEKSRLLSDRFSAERPKGSFSTLEIQRTEQGDSAMYLCASSVRGSAKNIQYFGAGTRLSVL.

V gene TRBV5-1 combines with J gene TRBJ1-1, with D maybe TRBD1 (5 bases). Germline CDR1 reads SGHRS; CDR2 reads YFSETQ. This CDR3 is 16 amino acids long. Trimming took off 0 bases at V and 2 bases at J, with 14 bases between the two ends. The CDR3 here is CASSLVRGTINTEAFF. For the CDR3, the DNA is TGCGCCAGCAGCTTGGTTCGGGGGACGATAAACACTGAAGCTTTCTTT.

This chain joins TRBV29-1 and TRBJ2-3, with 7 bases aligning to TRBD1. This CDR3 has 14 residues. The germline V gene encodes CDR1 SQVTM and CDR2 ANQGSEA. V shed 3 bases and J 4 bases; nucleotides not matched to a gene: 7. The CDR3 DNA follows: TGCAGCGTTGACAAGGGGGCACGAGCAGATACGCAGTATTTT. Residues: CSVDKGARADTQYF.

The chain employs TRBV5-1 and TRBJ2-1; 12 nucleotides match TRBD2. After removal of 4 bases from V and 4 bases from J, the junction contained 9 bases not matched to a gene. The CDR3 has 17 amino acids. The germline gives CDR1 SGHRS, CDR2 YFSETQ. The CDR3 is CASSLMTSGRGYNEQFF. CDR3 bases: TGCGCCAGCAGCCTGATGACTAGCGGGAGAGGTTACAATGAGCAGTTCTTC.

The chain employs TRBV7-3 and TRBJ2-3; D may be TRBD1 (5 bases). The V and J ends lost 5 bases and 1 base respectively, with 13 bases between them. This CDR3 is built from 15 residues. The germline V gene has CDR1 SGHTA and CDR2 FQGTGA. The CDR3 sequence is CASSLDNYRTDTQYF. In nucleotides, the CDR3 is TGTGCCAGCAGCCTGGACAACTACCGCACAGATACGCAGTATTTT.

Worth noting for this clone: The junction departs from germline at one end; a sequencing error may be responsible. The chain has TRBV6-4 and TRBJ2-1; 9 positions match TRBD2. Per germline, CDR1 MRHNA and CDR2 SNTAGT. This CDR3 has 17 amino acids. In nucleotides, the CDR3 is TGTGCCAGCAGTGACTCATGGGGACTAGCATCCTCCAATGAGCAGTTCTTC. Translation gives CASSDSWGLASSNEQFF.

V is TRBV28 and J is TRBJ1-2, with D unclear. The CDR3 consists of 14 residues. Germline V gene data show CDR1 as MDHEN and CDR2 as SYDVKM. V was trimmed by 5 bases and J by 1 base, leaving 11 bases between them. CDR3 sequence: CASSVGRLNYGYTF. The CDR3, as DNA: TGTGCCAGCAGTGTGGGCAGGCTTAACTATGGCTACACCTTC.

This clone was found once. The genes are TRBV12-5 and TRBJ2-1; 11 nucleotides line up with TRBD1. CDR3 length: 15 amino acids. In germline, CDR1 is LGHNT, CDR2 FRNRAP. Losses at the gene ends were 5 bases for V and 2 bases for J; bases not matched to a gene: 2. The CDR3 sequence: CASGTGQGAYNEQFF. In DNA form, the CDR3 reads TGTGCTAGTGGTACGGGACAGGGGGCCTACAATGAGCAGTTCTTC.